This T cell receptor (beta chain) was recovered during a study of identical twins. General study results and limits: A lower insertion count was a feature of abundant cord blood beta clonotypes, with no such feature in memory repertoires. Out-of-frame alpha sequences common to twins exhibited an excess of low generation probability.

Only a few counts were recorded for this clonotype. Its target is not known. Every sampled donor was Caucasian and healthy. Template switching added a universal primer site; cDNA carried unique molecular identifiers. MiXCR, applied by TCRdb to the 5' RACE reads, yields one record per CDR3 protein. Counted here are around 510,000 distinct CDR3 sequences, over 11% occurring once; the ten biggest clones make up about 1%. This CDR3 is built from 14 residues. Germline assignment: CDR1 MNHNS and CDR2 SASEGT. The V and J ends lost 6 bases and 5 bases respectively, with 15 bases between them. This same sample was also part of a study on yellow fever vaccine responses in identical twins.

This chain connects TRBV6-1 to TRBJ2-3, with D perhaps matching TRBD1 (8 bases). Sequencing input: CD4+ T cells sorted from blood. The sequence derives from a woman younger than 35 in good health. CDR3 sequence (DNA): TGTGCCAGCAGCAGGACAGGGAGGGGAGATACGCAGTATTTT. Translation gives CASSRTGRGDTQYF.